This is a list of T cell receptor beta chains from one sample in a study of shared clonotypes between healthy human individuals. Sequencing used immunoSEQ multiplex PCR; TCRdb keeps in-frame clones, though not all of them. This sample has some 2,100,000 clones, with around 95% found just once. The sequencing input was naive CD4+ T cells sorted from blood. The receptors derive from a young man in good health. The CDR3 runs from the conserved cysteine through the conserved F or W. D genes are given only for firm matches. The size of a clone is reported for some rows only, either as once, few or many, or as a class for expanded clones.

length: 15
size: once
J: TRBJ2-7
V: TRBV7-2
D: TRBD1
CDR3: CASSRKGQGDYEQYF
DNA: TGTGCCAGCAGCCGGAAGGGGCAGGGGGACTACGAGCAGTACTTC

length: 13
size: once
J: TRBJ2-7
V: TRBV29-1
D: TRBD2
CDR3: CSTRETMDYEQYF
DNA: TGCAGCACGCGGGAGACTATGGACTACGAGCAGTACTTC

length: 14
size: NA
J: TRBJ1-2
V: TRBV2
D: NA
CDR3: CASSDGFGRGGYTF
DNA: TGTGCCAGCAGTGATGGATTCGGCAGGGGCGGCTACACCTTC

length: 18
size: NA
J: TRBJ1-6
V: TRBV4-2
D: TRBD1
CDR3: CASSQDWQGAFVDSPLHF
DNA: TGTGCCAGCAGCCAAGATTGGCAGGGGGCCTTTGTTGATTCACCCCTCCACTTT

length: 14
size: NA
J: TRBJ2-7
V: TRBV5-1
D: TRBD1
CDR3: CASSFTGGTYEQYF
DNA: TGCGCCAGCAGCTTTACAGGGGGAACCTACGAGCAGTACTTC

length: 14
size: NA
J: TRBJ2-7
V: TRBV27
D: NA
CDR3: CASGPTLSSYEQYF
DNA: TGTGCCAGCGGCCCGACACTGAGCTCCTACGAGCAGTACTTC

length: 13
size: NA
J: TRBJ1-2
V: TRBV30
D: NA
CDR3: CACSSMYNYGYTF
DNA: TGTGCCTGTTCGAGCATGTATAACTATGGCTACACCTTC

length: 15
size: NA
J: TRBJ2-1
V: TRBV30
D: NA
CDR3: CAWSVGSGDYNEQFF
DNA: TGTGCCTGGAGTGTGGGTAGCGGAGATTACAATGAGCAGTTCTTC

length: 15
size: NA
J: TRBJ1-4
V: TRBV6-6
D: NA
CDR3: CASSNGHPRDEKLFF
DNA: TGTGCCAGCAGTAACGGACACCCTAGGGATGAAAAACTGTTTTTT

length: 12
size: NA
J: TRBJ2-7
V: TRBV30
D: NA
CDR3: CAWSGLFYEQYF
DNA: TGTGCCTGGAGTGGACTCTTCTACGAGCAGTACTTC

length: 14
size: NA
J: TRBJ2-1
V: TRBV29-1
D: NA
CDR3: CSVSAVSAGNEQFF
DNA: TGCAGCGTGTCGGCGGTCTCGGCAGGGAATGAGCAGTTCTTC

length: 15
size: NA
J: TRBJ1-2
V: TRBV30
D: NA
CDR3: CAWSVPGTFGSGYTF
DNA: TGTGCCTGGAGTGTACCTGGGACGTTCGGCTCTGGCTACACCTTC

length: 14
size: NA
J: TRBJ2-4
V: TRBV6-5
D: NA
CDR3: CATQRGGGENIQYF
DNA: TGTGCCACCCAGAGGGGGGGCGGTGAAAACATTCAGTACTTC

length: 14
size: NA
J: TRBJ1-2
V: TRBV19
D: NA
CDR3: CASSIAGWGSADTF
DNA: TGTGCCAGTAGTATAGCTGGCTGGGGAAGCGCAGACACCTTC

length: 17
size: NA
J: TRBJ2-1
V: TRBV5-4
D: TRBD1
CDR3: CASSGYRGPTVYNEQFF
DNA: TGTGCCAGCAGCGGATACAGGGGCCCTACCGTATACAATGAGCAGTTCTTC

length: 17
size: NA
J: TRBJ2-1
V: TRBV18
D: NA
CDR3: CASSPTGGASSYNEQFF
DNA: TGTGCCAGCTCACCCACCGGGGGAGCGAGCTCCTACAATGAGCAGTTCTTC

length: 15
size: NA
J: TRBJ1-4
V: TRBV6-5
D: NA
CDR3: CASSFGRATNEKLFF
DNA: TGTGCCAGCAGTTTTGGACGGGCAACTAATGAAAAACTGTTTTTT

length: 14
size: NA
J: TRBJ1-5
V: TRBV6-5
D: NA
CDR3: CASSGNRVNQPQHF
DNA: TGTGCCAGTTCAGGGAACAGGGTGAATCAGCCCCAGCATTTT

length: 15
size: NA
J: TRBJ1-6
V: TRBV6-5
D: TRBD1
CDR3: CASSYVGTGNSPLHF
DNA: TGTGCCAGCAGTTACGTAGGGACAGGGAATTCACCCCTCCACTTT

length: 14
size: NA
J: TRBJ1-4
V: TRBV7-9
D: NA
CDR3: CASSSTAKNAKLFF
DNA: TGTGCCAGCAGCTCGACTGCTAAGAACGCAAAACTGTTTTTT

length: 13
size: NA
J: TRBJ1-5
V: TRBV2
D: TRBD1
CDR3: CASTGQGPQPQHF
DNA: TGTGCCAGCACCGGACAGGGTCCTCAGCCCCAGCATTTT

length: 13
size: NA
J: TRBJ1-1
V: TRBV2
D: NA
CDR3: CASKITGDTEAFF
DNA: TGTGCCAGCAAAATTACAGGAGACACTGAAGCTTTCTTT

length: 15
size: NA
J: TRBJ1-1
V: TRBV2
D: TRBD1
CDR3: CASSAGGPWNTEAFF
DNA: TGTGCCAGCAGTGCAGGGGGCCCCTGGAACACTGAAGCTTTCTTT

length: 12
size: NA
J: TRBJ2-7
V: TRBV7-9
D: NA
CDR3: CASSLVPHEQYF
DNA: TGTGCCAGCAGCTTAGTTCCTCACGAGCAGTACTTC

length: 15
size: once
J: TRBJ2-1
V: TRBV7-3
D: TRBD1
CDR3: CASSYQGQSYNEQFF
DNA: TGTGCCAGCAGTTATCAGGGACAGAGTTACAATGAGCAGTTCTTC

length: 14
size: once
J: TRBJ1-1
V: TRBV18
D: TRBD1
CDR3: CASSLTGGETEAFF
DNA: TGTGCCAGCTCACTAACAGGGGGCGAAACTGAAGCTTTCTTT

length: 14
size: NA
J: TRBJ2-3
V: TRBV2
D: TRBD1
CDR3: CASREQGSTDTQYF
DNA: TGTGCCAGCAGGGAACAGGGGAGCACAGATACGCAGTATTTT

length: 16
size: NA
J: TRBJ1-2
V: TRBV9
D: TRBD1
CDR3: CASSATSDRVGYGYTF
DNA: TGTGCCAGCAGCGCCACCTCGGACAGGGTAGGGTATGGCTACACCTTC

length: 15
size: NA
J: TRBJ1-2
V: TRBV10-3
D: TRBD1
CDR3: CAISGGDRPSGGYTF
DNA: TGTGCCATCAGTGGGGGGGACAGGCCCTCGGGAGGCTACACCTTC

length: 16
size: NA
J: TRBJ1-2
V: TRBV5-6
D: NA
CDR3: CASSNNRQESNYGYTF
DNA: TGTGCCAGCAGCAACAATCGACAGGAGTCTAACTATGGCTACACCTTC

length: 16
size: NA
J: TRBJ1-2
V: TRBV18
D: NA
CDR3: CASSPDPIALVYGYTF
DNA: TGTGCCAGCTCACCCGACCCAATTGCCCTAGTATATGGCTACACCTTC

length: 13
size: NA
J: TRBJ1-5
V: TRBV4-1
D: NA
CDR3: CASSQGPNQPQHF
DNA: TGCGCCAGCAGCCAAGGGCCCAATCAGCCCCAGCATTTT

length: 17
size: NA
J: TRBJ1-2
V: TRBV7-9
D: TRBD1
CDR3: CASSLGAQGAQNYGYTF
DNA: TGTGCCAGCAGCTTAGGCGCCCAGGGGGCGCAAAACTATGGCTACACCTTC

length: 16
size: NA
J: TRBJ2-2
V: TRBV9
D: NA
CDR3: CASSAETSSNTGELFF
DNA: TGTGCCAGCAGCGCGGAGACTAGTTCGAACACCGGGGAGCTGTTTTTT

length: 15
size: NA
J: TRBJ2-7
V: TRBV4-1
D: TRBD1
CDR3: CASSQAGTGPYEQYF
DNA: TGCGCCAGCAGCCAAGCCGGGACAGGGCCGTACGAGCAGTACTTC